A single sample gave rise to the 8 T cell receptor beta chains below, sequenced in a study of cytomegalovirus exposure and HLA in healthy donors. Sequenced by immunoSEQ multiplex PCR; TCRdb stores in-frame clones only, minus some. Of more than 150,000 clones detected, over 65% appear once; the ten largest clones hold roughly 7.5%. The sequencing input was PBMCs. These receptors all stem from a man between 18 and 29 years old in good health and CMV-seropositive.

A word on this clone: Other DNA variants within this sample encode the same CDR3. The chain recombines TRBV25-1 with TRBJ1-1, with TRBD1 matching 9 bases. Germline values: CDR1 MGHDK, CDR2 SYGVNS. CDR3 length: 13 residues. V gave up 3 bases and J gave up 4 bases; unmatched junction bases: 0. DNA for the CDR3: TGTGCCAGCAGTGAGACAGGGGGCACTGAAGCTTTCTTT. It codes for CASSETGGTEAFF.

V gene TRBV2 combines with J gene TRBJ1-5; 7 positions agree with TRBD1. The CDR3 has 14 amino acids. Germline V CDR1 and CDR2: SNHLY, FYNNEI. V gave up 8 bases and J gave up 3 bases; unmatched junction bases: 7. The chain's CDR3 is CASSVGGPNQPQHF. The CDR3 bases are TGTGCCAGCTCAGTAGGGGGCCCCAATCAGCCCCAGCATTTT.

The chain carries TRBV7-2 and TRBJ2-7; 8 bases map to TRBD2. Germline V gene data show CDR1 as SGHTA and CDR2 as FQGNSA. The V gene end was trimmed by 2 bases and the J gene end by 5 bases; junction bases not matched to a gene: 5. The CDR3 has 14 amino acids. The CDR3 sequence: CASSLSGSNNEQYF. Here the CDR3 DNA reads TGTGCCAGCAGCTTAAGCGGGAGTAACAACGAGCAGTACTTC.

This chain uses TRBV28 with TRBJ2-7; 10 bases map to TRBD2. The CDR3 loop spans 16 amino acids. The V gene's germline CDR1 is MDHEN and CDR2 SYDVKM. With 5 bases clipped from V and 0 bases from J, the junction kept 7 bases outside the gene matches. The CDR3, as DNA: TGTGCCAGCAGTGTTGCGTCTAGCGGGAGCTCCTACGAGCAGTACTTC. Its protein product is CASSVASSGSSYEQYF.

V and J are TRBV28 and TRBJ2-3, with D possibly matching TRBD2 (5 bases). Trimming shortened V by 5 bases and J by 4 bases, and 16 bases separated the two germline ends. The CDR3 is made up of 15 amino acids. Germline V lookup: CDR1 MDHEN, CDR2 SYDVKM. CDR3 bases: TGTGCCAGCAGTCGGGATAGCTTCCGCTCAGATACGCAGTATTTT. It yields the protein CASSRDSFRSDTQYF.

The rearrangement links TRBV9 to TRBJ1-1, with TRBD1 matching 10 bases. Trimming cost V 4 bases and J 3 bases; bases outside gene matches: 6. This CDR3 is built from 15 residues. Germline V lookup: CDR1 SGDLS, CDR2 YYNGEE. CDR3 nucleotides: TGTGCCAGCAGCCCGGACAGGGGGTCGGACACTGAAGCTTTCTTT. It encodes CASSPDRGSDTEAFF.

J is TRBJ1-1 and V is TRBV16; no firm D call. V was clipped by 4 bases and J by 6 bases, with 12 bases between them. From germline, CDR1 is KGHSY and CDR2 FQNENV. CDR3 length equals 13 residues. The CDR3 nucleotides are TGTGCCAGCAGCCCTTACGGGAGGGCTGAAGCTTTCTTT. It specifies CASSPYGRAEAFF.

In its sample, this clone was seen once. The V call is TRBV27, the J call TRBJ1-1; 11 positions match TRBD1. Germline assignment: CDR1 MNHEY and CDR2 SMNVEV (reference sequence). This CDR3 region has 18 residues. V was pared by 5 bases and J by 0 bases, with 11 bases of the junction left unmatched. The CDR3 DNA reads TGTGCCAGCAGTCCCTGGAAGGGGACAGGGGGGCTGAACACTGAAGCTTTCTTT. This encodes CASSPWKGTGGLNTEAFF.